This paragraph covers one T cell receptor (beta chain) sequence. This record belongs to a study of T cells after yellow fever vaccination. TCRdb re-called the 5' RACE reads with MiXCR, one entry per CDR3 protein. The table records around 600,000 distinct CDR3 sequences, approximately 13% of them present only once. The CDR3 contains 15 residues. Germline V gene sequence: CDR1 DFQATT, CDR2 SNEGSKA (reference sequence). V lost 6 bases and J 5 bases, leaving 22 bases between the germline ends. This TCR was sampled from a man aged 25 to 40 who received the YFV17D yellow fever vaccine. Material: PBMCs, obtained on the day of the yellow fever booster vaccination. The rearrangement uses TRBV20-1 and TRBJ2-5; tentatively, D is TRBD1 or TRBD2 (5 bases each). The CDR3 protein is CSAAQPGPSTETQYF. The CDR3 region has the DNA TGCAGTGCGGCTCAACCGGGGCCGTCAACGGAGACCCAGTACTTC.